This note documents a single TCR beta chain sequence. This entry belongs to a study of T cell responses to AZD1222 COVID-19 vaccine. The data were produced by immunoSEQ multiplex PCR, yet TCRdb's version contains in-frame clones alone and is incomplete. The profile shows 100,000 to 150,000 clones, 75% to 90% of them singletons. The sample consisted of peripheral blood, taken on day 0 of AZD1222 vaccination. The sequence derives from an adult in good health.

The CDR3 DNA is TGTGCCAGCAGTCACCAGGGTTTCTATAATTCACCCCTCCACTTT. This gives the protein CASSHQGFYNSPLHF. This chain links TRBV5-4 with TRBJ1-6, with a tentative D call TRBD1 (5 bases). This CDR3 region has 15 residues. V gave up 5 bases and J gave up 3 bases, with 12 bases separating them. Germline CDR1 is SGHNT and CDR2 is YYREEE (reference sequence).